This T cell receptor (beta chain) was captured in a study of OX40 agonist ivuxolimab in advanced cancers. Whole-study context: Dose-escalation patients' cancers were hepatocellular carcinoma, melanoma, renal cell or head and neck cancer. Points from the study as a whole: There were, on average, more expanded clones in CD8+ T cells than in CD4+. Partial responders dosed at 0.1-3.0 mg/kg displayed clonal expansion ranking among the lowest.

Between the trimmed V and J ends, which lost 4 bases and 6 bases, there was a span of 13 bases. Germline CDR1 reads SQVTM; CDR2 reads ANQGSEA. The CDR3 runs to 12 residues. The assay was immunoSEQ multiplex PCR, and TCRdb's table has in-frame clones only and misses some. The table has about 73,000 clones, over 80% seen once. A word on this clone: Its antigen is unknown.

Drawing of blood for sampling happened at baseline, at cycle 4 day 1, and at cycle 7 day 1. The TCR was taken from an adult with an advanced solid tumor such as melanoma, head and neck, liver or kidney cancer. The starting material was CD4+ or CD8+ T cells sorted from blood, obtained in a trial of the OX40 agonist ivuxolimab. V usage is TRBV29-1 and J usage is TRBJ2-7, with unresolved D. The CDR3 is CSVVKGQGEQYF. The CDR3 region has the DNA TGCAGCGTTGTAAAGGGCCAAGGCGAGCAGTACTTC.